This TCR beta chain is drawn from a study of cytomegalovirus exposure and HLA in healthy donors (dated by TCRdb to between 2016 and 2019). Study-wide context: The roughly 700 repertoires of the first cohort and the approximately 110 validation repertoires were produced on the same platform, according to a later analysis. The study aimed to test whether cataloging public T cell receptors could reveal signatures of past pathogen exposure. In addition to the first cohort of around 670 subjects, a separate validation cohort of 130 or so different subjects was used. To predict cytomegalovirus infection status, the study combined high-throughput TCR immunosequencing, statistical association of individual TCRs with disease status, and machine learning. Findings and caveats that apply to the study as a whole: All 130 or so repertoires were used to score co-occurrence in the validation cohort in a later analysis, because that analysis had no HLA typing for the cohort. Most TCR sequences were observed very rarely across donors, whereas some public TCRs were present in many individuals. Subsequent analysis determined that TCRs grouped into clusters in the first cohort also showed a tendency toward co-occurrence across the approximately 110 validation repertoires, and about 93% of cluster scores exceeded 0. The classifier was reported to diagnose cytomegalovirus status with high specificity and sensitivity in both the original and validation cohorts. The authors suggested that the approach could potentially be extended to other disease states and immunological phenotypes. The study listed approximately 160 TCR beta chains as associated with cytomegalovirus. In vitro tests confirmed that a few of the cytomegalovirus-associated TCR beta chains recognize cytomegalovirus antigens.

Worth noting for this clone: Its antigen is still unknown. No much larger clone is present one base from it, and per-base qualities are unavailable.

V lost 3 bases and J lost 5 bases; the stretch between them is 7 bases long. Sequences MGHRA (CDR1) and YSYEKL (CDR2) are obtained from the germline V gene. The CDR3 starts with the cysteine, ends with the phenylalanine, and has 12 residues. The CDR3 DNA has 36 bases and is translated from base 1. The donors belonged to the validation cohort of roughly 120 subjects, which was separate from the roughly 700-subject first cohort. The library was made by the immunoSEQ multiplex PCR assay. In the original analysis: A statistical classification framework was built for diagnosing cytomegalovirus status from the catalog of TCR beta chain sequences. Imported from immuneACCESS, the table was reduced by TCRdb to in-frame sequences with V and J called. These copies leave out some clones; in studies compared against another copy, an unresolved V gene accounts for under half, and the cause of the remainder is not known. V, J and clone size are taken as reported in that table, and D and trimming were inferred from the DNA itself. The sample includes some 170,000 clones, with 89% observed a single time. The ten most abundant clones make up about 9.3% of the sample.

This receptor was taken from a woman under 30 in good health and CMV-seropositive. Material: PBMCs. The V and J genes are TRBV4-1 and TRBJ1-2; too little of a D gene remains to name it. CDR3 reads: CASSHRGYGYTF. Read as DNA, the sequence is TGCGCCAGCAGCCACCGAGGATATGGCTACACCTTC.